A selection of T cell receptor beta chains follows, all from one sample in a study of T cell responses to AZD1222 COVID-19 vaccine. Only in-frame clones appear in the TCRdb table, and some are missing; sequencing was by immunoSEQ multiplex PCR. The sample has about 68,000 clones, approximately 80% seen once; the top ten hold around 10%. Sequenced here: peripheral blood, sampled on day 0 of AZD1222 vaccination. These receptors were obtained from an adult in good health. Both conserved end residues are part of each CDR3.

V gene	J gene	CDR3 protein
TRBV21-1	TRBJ2-3	CASSLRTGITPSVCYDSTDTQYF
TRBV18	TRBJ2-5	CASSPPGTGGPETQYF
TRBV2	TRBJ2-3	CASSSLSGQHTDTQYF
TRBV27	TRBJ1-2	CASSPGLDSYGYTF
TRBV5-1	TRBJ2-3	CASTYTDTQYF
TRBV27	TRBJ2-2	CASSFNTGELFF
TRBV10-3	TRBJ2-1	CAISATTGRAGYEQFF
TRBV6-6	TRBJ1-2	CASSYTPGGDGYTF
TRBV30	TRBJ2-2	CAWRSGLWTGRTGELFF
TRBV18	TRBJ2-3	CASSPNPGGDTQYF
TRBV9	TRBJ1-1	CASSRNLGGNTEAFF
TRBV7-2	TRBJ2-7	CASSFSYEQYF
TRBV12-5	TRBJ1-2	CASGQTDYYGYTF
TRBV11-3	TRBJ2-5	CASSKSQGSQETQYF
TRBV5-1	TRBJ1-4	CASSLSRTTNEKLFF
TRBV28	TRBJ2-5	CASSYLDRAKTQYF
TRBV7-9	TRBJ1-6	CASSNNNSPLHF
TRBV9	TRBJ1-4	CASSVGVSGTANEKLFF
TRBV4-1	TRBJ2-5	CASSPRSGQETQYF
TRBV18	TRBJ2-3	CASSAGSSTDTQYF
TRBV3-1/TRBV3-2	TRBJ2-3	CASSQGAGDTQYF
TRBV5-1	TRBJ2-1	CASSMGQNNEQFF
TRBV7-9	TRBJ1-4	CASSGRDRARLATNEKLFF
TRBV9	TRBJ2-3	CASSVDGPDTQYF
TRBV9	TRBJ1-1	CASTLGMMNTEAFF
TRBV10-3	TRBJ1-6	CAIGTGVSSYNSPLHF
TRBV28	TRBJ2-3	CASTSSGGGTDTQYF
TRBV5-1	TRBJ1-2	CASSLGILDYGYTF
TRBV6-6	TRBJ1-1	CASSYSSQGRPEAFF
TRBV5-1	TRBJ2-7	CASSLVAAPSDFSHEQYF
TRBV27	TRBJ1-6	CASSTLGQGGSPLHF
TRBV12-3/TRBV12-4	TRBJ2-7	CASSSYYEQYF